This T cell receptor (beta chain) was captured in a study of OX40 agonist ivuxolimab in advanced cancers. V gave up 0 bases and J gave up 1 base, with 4 bases separating them. Germline CDR1 is MNHNY and CDR2 is SVGAGI (reference sequence). There are 14 residues in the CDR3. Libraries were prepared by immunoSEQ multiplex PCR; TCRdb keeps only in-frame clonotypes and omits some of them. The table has just over 95,000 clones, 85% to 90% seen once. This TCR was sampled from an adult with an advanced solid tumor such as melanoma, head and neck, liver or kidney cancer. The sample here was CD4+ or CD8+ T cells sorted from blood, taken in a trial of the OX40 agonist ivuxolimab. V and J are TRBV6-6 and TRBJ1-3; D is unresolved. The CDR3 nucleotides read TGTGCCAGCAGTTACTCGATTTCTGGAAACACCATATATTTT. This sequence encodes CASSYSISGNTIYF.